These 8 T cell receptor beta chains came from one sample sequenced in a study of blood T cell repertoires in COVID-19. The assay was immunoSEQ multiplex PCR, and TCRdb's table has in-frame clones only and misses some. Of about 120,000 clones in the sample, about 89% are singletons; the top ten hold roughly 10%. Sequencing was done on a sample of peripheral blood. These receptors all stem from a woman in her seventies with COVID-19, enrolled during active disease.

J is TRBJ2-3 and V is TRBV9; TRBD1 might be the D (6 bases). This CDR3 is built from 14 residues. Trimming shortened V by 3 bases and J by 5 bases, and 13 bases separated the two germline ends. CDR1 and CDR2 from the germline V gene are SGDLS and YYNGEE. The DNA of the CDR3 is TGTGCCAGCAGCGCCCCACAGGGTCGAGATACGCAGTATTTT. It is translated as CASSAPQGRDTQYF.

The chain employs TRBV19 and TRBJ1-3; unclear D gene. Trimming took 5 bases from V and 1 from J, leaving 9 bases between them. Germline CDR1 and CDR2: LNHDA and SQIVND (reference sequence). This CDR3 comprises 14 residues. CDR3 residues: CASSSGGSGNTIYF. The CDR3 region has the DNA TGTGCCAGTAGTTCAGGAGGGTCTGGAAACACCATATATTTT.

V is TRBV5-5 and J is TRBJ2-1; possible D gene TRBD2, 6 bases. V was trimmed by 4 bases and J by 4 bases, leaving 18 bases between them. This CDR3 contains 16 residues. Germline values: CDR1 SGHKS, CDR2 YYEKEE (reference sequence). The CDR3 DNA reads as TGTGCCAGCAGCCGATCCGGGAGCCCGGCTTACAATGAGCAGTTCTTC. Protein product: CASSRSGSPAYNEQFF. The full variable domain, its missing parts supplied by reference TRBV5-5 and TRBJ2-1, is DAGVTQSPTHLIKTRGQQVTLRCSPISGHKSVSWYQQVLGQGPQFIFQYYEKEERGRGNFPDRFSARQFPNYSSELNVNALLLGDSALYLCASSRSGSPAYNEQFFGPGTRLTVL.

The chain employs TRBV29-1 and TRBJ2-3; 9 bases map to TRBD2. The CDR3 is 13 amino acids. The J segment lost 4 bases and the V segment lost 4 bases, leaving 3 bases of the junction unmatched. Looked up from germline, CDR1 is SQVTM and CDR2 is ANQGSEA. The CDR3 sequence: CSVASGGPDTQYF. DNA of the CDR3: TGCAGCGTTGCCAGCGGGGGGCCAGATACGCAGTATTTT.

The rearrangement links TRBV28 to TRBJ1-2; 8 nucleotides line up with TRBD1. This CDR3 has 13 residues. V lost 2 bases, J lost 8 bases, and 4 bases stayed unmatched. Germline V CDR1 and CDR2: MDHEN, SYDVKM. The CDR3 DNA follows: TGTGCCAGCAGTTTAGACAGGGGCAGCGGCTACACCTTC. It yields the protein CASSLDRGSGYTF.

The genes are TRBV23-1 and TRBJ2-4; possibly TRBD2 for D (5 bases). TRBV23-1 is sorted into the ORF group, with uncertain function. Deletions cut 0 bases from V and 0 bases from J, with 12 bases between. The CDR3 length is 17 residues. CDR3 region: CASSQSPGDIAKNIQYF. In nucleotides, the CDR3 is TGCGCCAGCAGTCAATCCCCCGGGGATATAGCCAAAAACATTCAGTACTTC.

This chain uses TRBV4-1 with TRBJ1-2; 7 nucleotides align to TRBD1. CDR3 size: 16 residues. Trimming removed 0 bases from V and 1 base from J; junction bases left unmatched: 5. CDR1 is MGHRA, CDR2 YSYEKL, per germline. CDR3 coding DNA: TGCGCCAGCAGCCAAGATGTGACAGGGTTTAACTATGGCTACACCTTC. The encoded protein is CASSQDVTGFNYGYTF.

The chain couples TRBV24-1 to TRBJ1-5, with D uncertain. V shed 9 bases and J shed 7 bases, with 9 bases lying between them. This CDR3 has 11 residues. In germline, CDR1 is KGHDR, CDR2 SFDVKD. The DNA of the CDR3 is TGTGCCACCGGGTGGAGGCAGCCCCAGCATTTT. Protein sequence: CATGWRQPQHF.